These T cell receptor beta chains were read from a single sample in a study of pediatric ulcerative colitis. Profiled with immunoSEQ multiplex PCR; TCRdb holds only in-frame clones, not every one. In the table there are more than 50,000 clones, about 90% of which are singletons. What was sequenced was blood. These receptors were taken from a boy younger than 18 who was a control in a study of pediatric ulcerative colitis. Each CDR3 is given with its conserved first and last residue. The order of the fields is V gene, clone size, J gene, D gene, CDR3 DNA, CDR3 protein. The D gene is left open where the match is weak. A clone size is listed for some rows: how often the clone was seen (once, few, many), or a class if it is expanded.

V gene: TRBV7-2
clone size: -
J gene: TRBJ2-1
D gene: TRBD2
CDR3 DNA: TGTGCCAGCAGCCCTAGAGGTGGGGCGGGACTATCTTACAATGAGCAGTTCTTC
CDR3 protein: CASSPRGGAGLSYNEQFF

V gene: TRBV5-1
clone size: -
J gene: TRBJ2-1
D gene: -
CDR3 DNA: TGCGCCAGCAGCTTAGGGTTTAGTAACAATGAGCAGTTCTTC
CDR3 protein: CASSLGFSNNEQFF

V gene: TRBV5-1
clone size: -
J gene: TRBJ2-1
D gene: -
CDR3 DNA: TGCGCCAGCAGCTTAAATCAAGACAATGAGCAGTTCTTC
CDR3 protein: CASSLNQDNEQFF

V gene: TRBV9
clone size: -
J gene: TRBJ1-2
D gene: -
CDR3 DNA: TGTGCCAGCAGCGCCTCCGGCAGGGGAGGCGGCTACACCTTC
CDR3 protein: CASSASGRGGGYTF

V gene: TRBV5-4
clone size: -
J gene: TRBJ2-4
D gene: -
CDR3 DNA: TGTGCCAGCAGCTTTCCAGGGACTTTAGCCAAAAACATTCAGTACTTC
CDR3 protein: CASSFPGTLAKNIQYF

V gene: TRBV28
clone size: -
J gene: TRBJ1-1
D gene: -
CDR3 DNA: TGTGCCAGCAGTTTATTATATGGAGGCTTGGACACTGAAGCTTTCTTT
CDR3 protein: CASSLLYGGLDTEAFF

V gene: TRBV18
clone size: -
J gene: TRBJ1-5
D gene: -
CDR3 DNA: TGTGCCAGCTCACCCCGCGGGGGTTTCAGCAATCAGCCCCAGCATTTT
CDR3 protein: CASSPRGGFSNQPQHF

V gene: TRBV14
clone size: -
J gene: TRBJ2-5
D gene: -
CDR3 DNA: TGTGCCAGCAGCCAAGTTACGAGGGGTGAGACCCAGTACTTC
CDR3 protein: CASSQVTRGETQYF

V gene: TRBV19
clone size: -
J gene: TRBJ1-1
D gene: -
CDR3 DNA: TGTGCCAGTAACGGGGGAACTATGAACACTGAAGCTTTCTTT
CDR3 protein: CASNGGTMNTEAFF

V gene: TRBV5-8
clone size: -
J gene: TRBJ1-5
D gene: TRBD1
CDR3 DNA: TGTGCCAGCAGCTTGCTTCGAGGGGGCAAGGGATCCAATCAGCCCCAGCATTTT
CDR3 protein: CASSLLRGGKGSNQPQHF

V gene: TRBV28
clone size: -
J gene: TRBJ2-1
D gene: -
CDR3 DNA: TGTGCCAGCAGTGTTAGGTCCTACAATGAGCAGTTCTTC
CDR3 protein: CASSVRSYNEQFF

V gene: TRBV25-1
clone size: once
J gene: TRBJ2-7
D gene: -
CDR3 DNA: TGTGCCAGCAGTGCGAAAGAGGATTTCCTCAACTACGAGCAGTACTTC
CDR3 protein: CASSAKEDFLNYEQYF

V gene: TRBV19
clone size: -
J gene: TRBJ2-1
D gene: -
CDR3 DNA: TGTGCCAGTAGTATCAAAGGGTATGAGCAGTTCTTC
CDR3 protein: CASSIKGYEQFF

V gene: TRBV6-1
clone size: -
J gene: TRBJ1-2
D gene: TRBD1
CDR3 DNA: TGTGCCAGCAGAGCGGGACAGGAGGTCTATGGCTACACCTTC
CDR3 protein: CASRAGQEVYGYTF

V gene: TRBV6-5
clone size: -
J gene: TRBJ2-7
D gene: TRBD1
CDR3 DNA: TGTGCCAGCAAGCCGTTTTGGGACAGGGCGTACGAGCAGTACTTC
CDR3 protein: CASKPFWDRAYEQYF

V gene: TRBV15
clone size: -
J gene: TRBJ1-3
D gene: -
CDR3 DNA: TGTGCCACCCGTAGCTCCACAGGGACGGACACCATATATTTT
CDR3 protein: CATRSSTGTDTIYF

V gene: TRBV11-1
clone size: -
J gene: TRBJ2-5
D gene: TRBD1
CDR3 DNA: TGTGCCAGCAGCCTTTTAAGGGGGCGAGGGGAGACCCAGTACTTC
CDR3 protein: CASSLLRGRGETQYF

V gene: TRBV6-5
clone size: -
J gene: TRBJ2-7
D gene: TRBD1
CDR3 DNA: TGTGCCAGCAGTTACCGGCCGGGACAGTCCTACGAGCAGTACTTC
CDR3 protein: CASSYRPGQSYEQYF

V gene: TRBV27
clone size: -
J gene: TRBJ1-5
D gene: TRBD1
CDR3 DNA: TGTGCCAGCAGTCCAAGACAGGGGGGAGAGCCCCAGCATTTT
CDR3 protein: CASSPRQGGEPQHF

V gene: TRBV5-1
clone size: -
J gene: TRBJ1-5
D gene: -
CDR3 DNA: TGCGCCAGCAGCTTCTCAGGTGGGAGCAATCAGCCCCAGCATTTT
CDR3 protein: CASSFSGGSNQPQHF

V gene: TRBV4-3
clone size: -
J gene: TRBJ1-3
D gene: TRBD1
CDR3 DNA: TGCGCCAGCAGCCAAGGGGTTTTGGGTCAGGGGGCTGGAAACACCATATATTTT
CDR3 protein: CASSQGVLGQGAGNTIYF

V gene: TRBV7-6
clone size: -
J gene: TRBJ2-3
D gene: -
CDR3 DNA: TGTGCCAGCAGCTTAAGGCAGGGGCCCTTTGCAGATACGCAGTATTTT
CDR3 protein: CASSLRQGPFADTQYF

V gene: TRBV6-1
clone size: -
J gene: TRBJ2-5
D gene: TRBD1
CDR3 DNA: TGTGCCAGCAGTGCATTCGACAGGGTGGGGGAAGAGACCCAGTACTTC
CDR3 protein: CASSAFDRVGEETQYF

V gene: TRBV12-5
clone size: -
J gene: TRBJ2-1
D gene: TRBD1
CDR3 DNA: TGTGCTAGTGGTTTGGGGCAGGGGGCTTACAATGAGCAGTTCTTC
CDR3 protein: CASGLGQGAYNEQFF

V gene: TRBV7-3
clone size: -
J gene: TRBJ2-1
D gene: TRBD2
CDR3 DNA: TGTGCCAGCAGCTCATTTAGCGGGACCTCCTACAATGAGCAGTTCTTC
CDR3 protein: CASSSFSGTSYNEQFF

V gene: TRBV30
clone size: -
J gene: TRBJ1-2
D gene: -
CDR3 DNA: TGTGCCTGGACCCCGGGACCTGGTGGCTACACCTTC
CDR3 protein: CAWTPGPGGYTF

V gene: TRBV11-3
clone size: -
J gene: TRBJ1-2
D gene: TRBD1
CDR3 DNA: TGTGCCAGCAGCTTAGCTCCACGGGACAGGGTCCTTCGCTACACCTTC
CDR3 protein: CASSLAPRDRVLRYTF

V gene: TRBV2
clone size: -
J gene: TRBJ2-3
D gene: TRBD2
CDR3 DNA: TGTGCCGTAGGGGTAGCGGGAGGCTCAGATACGCAGTATTTT
CDR3 protein: CAVGVAGGSDTQYF

V gene: TRBV20-1
clone size: -
J gene: TRBJ2-7
D gene: TRBD1
CDR3 DNA: TGCAGTGCTAGTCGACAGGGCGAGCAGTACTTC
CDR3 protein: CSASRQGEQYF